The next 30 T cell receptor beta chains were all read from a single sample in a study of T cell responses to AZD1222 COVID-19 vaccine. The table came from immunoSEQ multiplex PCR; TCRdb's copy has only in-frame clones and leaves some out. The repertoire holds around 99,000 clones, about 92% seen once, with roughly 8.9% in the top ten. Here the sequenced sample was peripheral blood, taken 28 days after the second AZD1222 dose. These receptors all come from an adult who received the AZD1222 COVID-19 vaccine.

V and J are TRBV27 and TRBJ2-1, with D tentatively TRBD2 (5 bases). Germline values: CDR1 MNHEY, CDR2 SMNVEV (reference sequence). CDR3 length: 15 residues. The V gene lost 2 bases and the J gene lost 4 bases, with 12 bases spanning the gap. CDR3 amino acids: CASSLGAGGYNEQFF. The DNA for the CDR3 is TGTGCCAGCAGTTTAGGTGCTGGAGGATACAATGAGCAGTTCTTC.

CDR3 residues: CASSLRYYGYTF. CDR3 nucleotides: TGTGCCAGCAGCCTCAGATACTATGGCTACACCTTC. The chain combines TRBV3-1 (or the pseudogene TRBV3-2) with TRBJ1-2; D is unresolved. CDR1 LGHDT and CDR2 YNNKEL come from the germline V gene (reference sequence). V was pared by 4 bases and J by 3 bases, with 6 bases between. The CDR3 covers 12 residues.

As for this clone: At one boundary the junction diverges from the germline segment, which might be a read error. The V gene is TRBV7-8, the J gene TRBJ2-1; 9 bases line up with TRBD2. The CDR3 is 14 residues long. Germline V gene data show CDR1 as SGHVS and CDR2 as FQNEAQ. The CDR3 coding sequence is TGTGCCAGCAGCGTAGCGGGGGAGTACAATGAGCAGTTCTTC. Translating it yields CASSVAGEYNEQFF.

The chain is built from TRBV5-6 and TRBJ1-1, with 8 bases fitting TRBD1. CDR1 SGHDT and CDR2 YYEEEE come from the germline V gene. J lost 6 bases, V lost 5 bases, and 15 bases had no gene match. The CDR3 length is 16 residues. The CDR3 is CASSQRLGTGWAEAFF. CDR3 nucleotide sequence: TGTGCCAGCAGTCAACGACTGGGGACAGGTTGGGCTGAAGCTTTCTTT.

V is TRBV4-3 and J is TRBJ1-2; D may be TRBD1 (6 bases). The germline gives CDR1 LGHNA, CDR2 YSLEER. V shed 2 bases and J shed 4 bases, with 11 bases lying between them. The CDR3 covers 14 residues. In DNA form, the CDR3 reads TGCGCCAGCAGCCAACCGGGACACCGCTATGGCTACACCTTC. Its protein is CASSQPGHRYGYTF.

The CDR3 DNA reads TGTGCCATCAGTGGGGACCCCGCAGATACGCAGTATTTT. Translation gives CAISGDPADTQYF. The chain carries TRBV10-3 and TRBJ2-3; D tentatively fits TRBD1 or TRBD2 (5 bases each). Trimming took off 4 bases at V and 4 bases at J, with 9 bases between the two ends. Germline V lookup: CDR1 ENHRY, CDR2 SYGVKD. The CDR3 has 13 amino acids.

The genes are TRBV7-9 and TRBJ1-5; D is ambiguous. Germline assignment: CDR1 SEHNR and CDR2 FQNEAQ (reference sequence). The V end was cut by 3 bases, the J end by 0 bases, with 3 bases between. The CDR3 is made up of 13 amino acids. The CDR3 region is CASSFDSNQPQHF. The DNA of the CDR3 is TGTGCCAGCAGCTTTGATAGCAATCAGCCCCAGCATTTT. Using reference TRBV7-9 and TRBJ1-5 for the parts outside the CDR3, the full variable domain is DTGVSQNPRHKITKRGQNVTFRCDPISEHNRLYWYRQTLGQGPEFLTYFQNEAQLEKSRLLSDRFSAERPKGSFSTLEIQRTEQGDSAMYLCASSFDSNQPQHFGDGTRLSIL.

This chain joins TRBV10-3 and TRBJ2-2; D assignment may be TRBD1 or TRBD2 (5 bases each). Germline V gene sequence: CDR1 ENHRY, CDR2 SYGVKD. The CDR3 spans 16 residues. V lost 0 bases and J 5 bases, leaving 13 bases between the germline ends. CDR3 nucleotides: TGTGCCATCAGTGAGTCTTTGGGGGTTCGAACCGGGGAGCTGTTTTTT. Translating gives CAISESLGVRTGELFF.

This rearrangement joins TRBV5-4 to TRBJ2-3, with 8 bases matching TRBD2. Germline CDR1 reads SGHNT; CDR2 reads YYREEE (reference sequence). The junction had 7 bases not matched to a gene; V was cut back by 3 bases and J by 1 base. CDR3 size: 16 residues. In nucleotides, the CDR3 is TGTGCCAGCAGCTCGGGACTAGGAATCGGCACAGATACGCAGTATTTT. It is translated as CASSSGLGIGTDTQYF. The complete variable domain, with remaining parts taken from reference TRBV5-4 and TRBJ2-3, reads ETGVTQSPTHLIKTRGQQVTLRCSSQSGHNTVSWYQQALGQGPQFIFQYYREEENGRGNFPPRFSGLQFPNYSSELNVNALELDDSALYLCASSSGLGIGTDTQYFGPGTRLTVL.

CDR3 bases: TGCGCCAGCAGTGAGTCGAGGGGCGGCGGGGAGCTGTTTTTT. Its protein product is CASSESRGGGELFF. The genes are TRBV10-1 and TRBJ2-2; possibly TRBD1 or TRBD2 for D (5 bases each). Trimming pared 0 bases from V and 7 bases from J, leaving 9 bases between. The CDR3 has 14 residues. The germline V gene has CDR1 WNHNN and CDR2 SYGVQD (reference sequence).

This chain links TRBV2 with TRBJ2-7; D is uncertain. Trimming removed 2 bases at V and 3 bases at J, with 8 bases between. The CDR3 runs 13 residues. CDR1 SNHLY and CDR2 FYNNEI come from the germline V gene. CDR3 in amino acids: CASSERPGYEQYF. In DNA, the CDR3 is TGTGCCAGCAGTGAAAGGCCGGGCTACGAGCAGTACTTC.

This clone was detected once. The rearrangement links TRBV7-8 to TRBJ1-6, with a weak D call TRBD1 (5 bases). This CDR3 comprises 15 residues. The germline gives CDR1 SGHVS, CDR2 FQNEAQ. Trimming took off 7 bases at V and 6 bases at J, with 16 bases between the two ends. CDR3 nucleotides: TGTGCCAGCACCTCCTCGGGACCAATTAATTCACCCCTCCACTTT. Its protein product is CASTSSGPINSPLHF. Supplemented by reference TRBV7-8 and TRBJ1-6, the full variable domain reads GAGVSQSPRYKVAKRGQDVALRCDPISGHVSLFWYQQALGQGPEFLTYFQNEAQLDKSGLPSDRFFAERPEGSVSTLKIQRTQQEDSAVYLCASTSSGPINSPLHFGNGTRLTVT.

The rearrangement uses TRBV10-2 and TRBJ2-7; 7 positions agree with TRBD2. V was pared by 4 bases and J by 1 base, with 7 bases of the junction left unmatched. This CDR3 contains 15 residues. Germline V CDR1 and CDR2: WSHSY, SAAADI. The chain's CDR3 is CASSGTAGISYEQYF. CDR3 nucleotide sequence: TGCGCCAGCAGTGGTACAGCGGGAATATCCTACGAGCAGTACTTC.

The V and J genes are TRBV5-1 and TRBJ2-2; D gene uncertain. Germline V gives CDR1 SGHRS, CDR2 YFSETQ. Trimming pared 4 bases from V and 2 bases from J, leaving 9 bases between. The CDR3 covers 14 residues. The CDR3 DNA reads TGCGCCAGCAGCCCCCGGAGAAACACCGGGGAGCTGTTTTTT. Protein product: CASSPRRNTGELFF.

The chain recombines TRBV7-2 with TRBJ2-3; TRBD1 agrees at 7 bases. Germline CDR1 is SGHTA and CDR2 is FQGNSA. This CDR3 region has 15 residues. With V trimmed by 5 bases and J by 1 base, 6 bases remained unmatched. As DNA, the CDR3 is TGTGCCAGCAGCCAACAGGGGCAGGGCACAGATACGCAGTATTTT. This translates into CASSQQGQGTDTQYF.

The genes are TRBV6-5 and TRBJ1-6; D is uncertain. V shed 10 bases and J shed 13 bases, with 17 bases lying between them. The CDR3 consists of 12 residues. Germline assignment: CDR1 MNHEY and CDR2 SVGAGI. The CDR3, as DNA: TGTGCCATCTGTCACCGGGATCGGCCCCTCCACTTT. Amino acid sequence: CAICHRDRPLHF.

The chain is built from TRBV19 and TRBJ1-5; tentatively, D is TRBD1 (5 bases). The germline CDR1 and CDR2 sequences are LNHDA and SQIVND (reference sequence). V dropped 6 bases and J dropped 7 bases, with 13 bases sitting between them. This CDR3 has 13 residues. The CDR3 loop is CASSEGMWQPQHF. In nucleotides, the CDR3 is TGTGCCAGTAGCGAGGGGATGTGGCAGCCCCAGCATTTT.

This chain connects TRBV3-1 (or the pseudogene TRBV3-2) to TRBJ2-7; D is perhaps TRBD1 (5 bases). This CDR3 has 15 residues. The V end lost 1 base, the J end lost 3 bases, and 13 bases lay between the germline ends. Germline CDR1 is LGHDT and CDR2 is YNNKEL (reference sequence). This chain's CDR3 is CASSQGQGPNYEQYF. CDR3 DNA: TGTGCCAGCAGCCAAGGTCAGGGTCCAAACTACGAGCAGTACTTC.

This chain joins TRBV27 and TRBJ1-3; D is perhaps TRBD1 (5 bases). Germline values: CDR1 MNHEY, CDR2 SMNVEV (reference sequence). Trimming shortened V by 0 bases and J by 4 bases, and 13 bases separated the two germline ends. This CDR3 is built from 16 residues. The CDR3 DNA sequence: TGTGCCAGCAGTTTATCGACAGCGACAGCCGGAAACACCATATATTTT. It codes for CASSLSTATAGNTIYF.

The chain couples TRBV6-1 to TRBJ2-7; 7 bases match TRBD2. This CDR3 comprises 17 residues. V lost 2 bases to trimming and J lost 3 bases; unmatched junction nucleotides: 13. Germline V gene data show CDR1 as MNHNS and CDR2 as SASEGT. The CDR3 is CASSEISDSSGVYEQYF. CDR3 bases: TGTGCCAGCAGTGAAATTTCCGACTCTAGCGGAGTCTACGAGCAGTACTTC.

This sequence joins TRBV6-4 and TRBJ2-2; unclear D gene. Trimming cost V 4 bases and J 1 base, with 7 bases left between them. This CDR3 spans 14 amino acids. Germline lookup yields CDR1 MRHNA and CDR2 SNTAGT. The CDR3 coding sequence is TGTGCCAGCAGTGTTAGTGGGAACACCGGGGAGCTGTTTTTT. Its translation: CASSVSGNTGELFF.

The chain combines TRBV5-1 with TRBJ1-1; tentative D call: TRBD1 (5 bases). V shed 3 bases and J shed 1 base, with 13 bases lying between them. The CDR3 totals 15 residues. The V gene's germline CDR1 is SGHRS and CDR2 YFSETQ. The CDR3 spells CASSSGPRGNTEAFF. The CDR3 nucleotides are TGCGCCAGCAGCTCGGGACCCCGTGGGAACACTGAAGCTTTCTTT.

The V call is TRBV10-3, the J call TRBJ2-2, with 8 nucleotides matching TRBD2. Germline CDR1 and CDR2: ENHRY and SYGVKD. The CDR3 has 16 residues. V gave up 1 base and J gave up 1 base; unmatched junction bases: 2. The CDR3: CAISELSGGNTGELFF. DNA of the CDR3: TGTGCCATCAGTGAGTTAAGCGGGGGGAACACCGGGGAGCTGTTTTTT.

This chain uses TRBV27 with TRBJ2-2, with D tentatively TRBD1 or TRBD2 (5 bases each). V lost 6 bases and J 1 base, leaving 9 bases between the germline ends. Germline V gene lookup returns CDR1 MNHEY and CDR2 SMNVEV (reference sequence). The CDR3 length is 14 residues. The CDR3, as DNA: TGTGCCAGCAGCACAGGAGGGAACACCGGGGAGCTGTTTTTT. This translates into CASSTGGNTGELFF.

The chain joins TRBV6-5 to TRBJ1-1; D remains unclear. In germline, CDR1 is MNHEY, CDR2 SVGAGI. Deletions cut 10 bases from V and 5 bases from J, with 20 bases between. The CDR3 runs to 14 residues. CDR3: CATVEDGLATEAFF. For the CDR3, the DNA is TGTGCCACAGTGGAGGACGGTTTAGCAACTGAAGCTTTCTTT.

This chain's CDR3 is CASSLDVRGDGYTF. The CDR3 nucleotides are TGTGCCAGCAGCTTAGATGTCAGGGGGGATGGCTACACCTTC. The chain links TRBV7-2 to TRBJ1-2; TRBD1 agrees at 7 bases. V shed 1 base and J 6 bases; nucleotides not matched to a gene: 5. Germline V gene data show CDR1 as SGHTA and CDR2 as FQGNSA. This CDR3 contains 14 residues.

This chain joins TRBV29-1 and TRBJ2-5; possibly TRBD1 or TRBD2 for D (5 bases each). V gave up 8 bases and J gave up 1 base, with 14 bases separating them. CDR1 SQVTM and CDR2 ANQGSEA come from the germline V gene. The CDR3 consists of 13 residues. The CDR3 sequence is CSSSGRSQETQYF. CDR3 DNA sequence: TGCAGCTCCTCGGGGCGGTCCCAAGAGACCCAGTACTTC.

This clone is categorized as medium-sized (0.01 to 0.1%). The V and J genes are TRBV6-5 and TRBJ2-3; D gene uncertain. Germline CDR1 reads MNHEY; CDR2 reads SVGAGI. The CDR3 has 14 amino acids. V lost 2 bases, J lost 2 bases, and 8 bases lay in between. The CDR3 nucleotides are TGTGCCAGCAGTTACGGGGAATCCACAGATACGCAGTATTTT. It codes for CASSYGESTDTQYF.

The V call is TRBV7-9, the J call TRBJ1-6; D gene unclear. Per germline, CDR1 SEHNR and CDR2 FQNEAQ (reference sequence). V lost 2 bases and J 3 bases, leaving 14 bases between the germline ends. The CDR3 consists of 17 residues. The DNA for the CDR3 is TGTGCCAGCAGCTTAATACAGTTAGTCGGCTATAATTCACCCCTCCACTTT. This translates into CASSLIQLVGYNSPLHF.

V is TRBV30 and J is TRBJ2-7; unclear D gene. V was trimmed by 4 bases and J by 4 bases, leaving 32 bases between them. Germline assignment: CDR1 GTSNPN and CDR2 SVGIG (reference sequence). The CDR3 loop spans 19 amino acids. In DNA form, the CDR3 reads TGTGCCTGGAACCATGGCTTCCAAGAGTACGGGCTACAAAAATACGAGCAGTACTTC. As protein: CAWNHGFQEYGLQKYEQYF.